This T cell receptor beta chain was captured in a study of blood T cell repertoires in COVID-19. Looking at the study overall: Donors in the United States, Italy and Spain gave samples during acute or convalescent COVID-19. PBMCs, B-cell-depleted T cells, or T cells were the source of the cDNA or gDNA that made up the material.

The Seattle patients joined while their infection was active and were tracked longitudinally afterward. The CDR3 extends over 14 amino acids. CDR1 SGHTA and CDR2 FQGTGA come from the germline V gene. The ends lost 5 bases at V and 1 base at J; junction bases unmatched: 2. Here immunoSEQ multiplex PCR was the method, and the copy in TCRdb shows in-frame clones only, minus some. This sample carries 300,000 to 450,000 clones, about 89% of them seen once, and the ten largest clones take about 9.4%. Sequenced: peripheral blood. This chain links TRBV7-3 with TRBJ1-1, with TRBD1 matching over 9 bases. This sequence originates from a woman aged 25 to 39 with COVID-19, enrolled during active disease. In DNA form, the CDR3 reads TGTGCCAGCAGCACACAGGGGGCGAACACTGAAGCTTTCTTT. It codes for CASSTQGANTEAFF.